These 19 T cell receptor beta chains originate from one sample sequenced in a study of OX40 agonist ivuxolimab in advanced cancers. Sequencing used immunoSEQ multiplex PCR; TCRdb keeps in-frame clones, though not all of them. Of approximately 69,000 clones listed, roughly 94% are singletons. The sequencing here drew on CD4+ or CD8+ T cells sorted from blood, taken in a trial of the OX40 agonist ivuxolimab. Every receptor here comes from an adult with an advanced solid tumor such as melanoma, head and neck, liver or kidney cancer.

This clone showed up just once. This rearrangement joins TRBV20-1 to TRBJ2-7; D not resolved. Germline lookup yields CDR1 DFQATT and CDR2 SNEGSKA (reference sequence). The CDR3 sequence is 11 residues long. Deletions cut 0 bases from V and 2 bases from J, with 2 bases between. CDR3 bases: TGCAGTGCTAGAGAACCCTACGAGCAGTACTTC. Amino acid sequence: CSAREPYEQYF.

The chain carries TRBV9 and TRBJ1-1; TRBD1 matches 8 bases. The trim removed 4 bases at V and 4 bases at J, leaving 3 bases unmatched. This CDR3 spans 13 amino acids. CDR1 and CDR2 (germline): SGDLS, YYNGEE. CDR3 sequence reads: CASSSGQGTEAFF. The CDR3 DNA reads TGTGCCAGCAGCTCTGGACAGGGCACTGAAGCTTTCTTT. Based on the CDR3 plus reference TRBV9 and TRBJ1-1, the full variable domain is DSGVTQTPKHLITATGQRVTLRCSPRSGDLSVYWYQQSLDQGLQFLIQYYNGEERAKGNILERFSAQQFPDLHSELNLSSLELGDSALYFCASSSGQGTEAFFGQGTRLTVV.

The chain is built from TRBV7-9 and TRBJ2-1; D may be TRBD2 (6 bases). V was cut by 4 bases and J by 14 bases, with 18 bases left in between. From germline, CDR1 is SEHNR and CDR2 FQNEAQ (reference sequence). There are 13 residues in the CDR3. DNA for the CDR3: TGTGCCAGCAGCTCCGCAGGGACTGTAGATGAGTTCTTC. Residues: CASSSAGTVDEFF. Full variable domain (outside the CDR3, taken from reference TRBV7-9 and TRBJ2-1): DTGVSQNPRHKITKRGQNVTFRCDPISEHNRLYWYRQTLGQGPEFLTYFQNEAQLEKSRLLSDRFSAERPKGSFSTLEIQRTEQGDSAMYLCASSSAGTVDEFFGPGTRLTVL.

The chain recombines TRBV30 with TRBJ2-1; the D gene could be TRBD1 or TRBD2 (5 bases each). V lost 0 bases, J lost 3 bases, and 15 bases lay in between. From germline, CDR1 is GTSNPN and CDR2 SVGIG (reference sequence). This CDR3 region has 16 residues. In DNA, the CDR3 is TGTGCCTGGAGTGTGGGGCTGGGGAGCCTCTACAATGAGCAGTTCTTC. Encoded protein: CAWSVGLGSLYNEQFF.

CDR3 sequence: CASSVGSRGSYNEQFF. The CDR3 DNA is TGTGCCAGCAGTGTGGGGTCCCGGGGTTCCTACAATGAGCAGTTCTTC. The rearrangement uses TRBV6-6 and TRBJ2-1, with D maybe TRBD2 (5 bases). V was shortened by 5 bases and J by 1 base, with 15 bases between the two germline ends. This CDR3 has 16 amino acids. The germline gives CDR1 MNHNY, CDR2 SVGAGI (reference sequence).

CDR3 residues: CASSNLPKEGKGELFF. DNA for the CDR3: TGTGCCAGTAGTAACCTTCCTAAAGAGGGGAAGGGGGAGCTGTTTTTT. The V gene is TRBV19, the J gene TRBJ2-2, with D possibly being TRBD1 or TRBD2 (5 bases each). V was clipped by 4 bases and J by 8 bases, with 20 bases between them. This CDR3 spans 16 amino acids. The germline CDR1 and CDR2 sequences are LNHDA and SQIVND (reference sequence).

CDR3 sequence reads: CASTHAGRGNTIYF. In DNA form, the CDR3 reads TGTGCCAGCACCCATGCCGGGCGGGGAAACACCATATATTTT. This chain connects TRBV7-2 to TRBJ1-3; no clear D. Germline loops: CDR1 SGHTA, CDR2 FQGNSA. There are 14 residues in the CDR3. The V gene lost 7 bases and the J gene lost 4 bases, with 14 bases spanning the gap.

The table lists this clone with a few counts. The chain couples TRBV7-9 to TRBJ1-1, with a weak D call TRBD1 (5 bases). Trimming cost V 6 bases and J 0 bases, with 11 bases left between them. This CDR3 is built from 14 residues. Germline V gene sequence: CDR1 SEHNR, CDR2 FQNEAQ (reference sequence). Here the CDR3 reads CASSFAGVNTEAFF. For the CDR3, the DNA is TGTGCCAGCAGTTTCGCGGGGGTGAACACTGAAGCTTTCTTT.

V usage is TRBV7-6 and J usage is TRBJ2-3, with D perhaps matching TRBD1 or TRBD2 (5 bases each). Germline CDR1 and CDR2: SGHVS and FNYEAQ. The ends were cut back, 1 base at V and 0 bases at J, with 11 bases in the middle. The CDR3 runs 16 residues. CDR3 nucleotides: TGTGCCAGCAGCTTAGAAGTGGGGGACAGCACAGATACGCAGTATTTT. Protein sequence: CASSLEVGDSTDTQYF.

This sequence joins TRBV5-1 and TRBJ2-2, with D uncertain. V lost 5 bases and J 1 base, leaving 6 bases between the germline ends. The CDR3 contains 13 residues. Germline values: CDR1 SGHRS, CDR2 YFSETQ. The CDR3 DNA is TGCGCCAGCAGTAGGGAGAACACCGGGGAGCTGTTTTTT. It is translated as CASSRENTGELFF.

The gene calls are TRBV7-6 and TRBJ2-7; TRBD2 aligns across 11 bases. The length of the CDR3 is 15 residues. Trimming removed 4 bases from V and 5 bases from J; junction bases left unmatched: 7. Germline assignment: CDR1 SGHVS and CDR2 FNYEAQ. CDR3 sequence: CASSSLAGGVNEQYF. CDR3 coding DNA: TGTGCCAGCAGCTCCTTAGCGGGAGGGGTGAACGAGCAGTACTTC.

The rearrangement uses TRBV28 and TRBJ1-1; tentatively, D is TRBD1 (6 bases). The CDR3 runs to 14 residues. Germline CDR1 is MDHEN and CDR2 is SYDVKM. V lost 4 bases and J lost 2, with 11 bases in between. In DNA form, the CDR3 reads TGTGCCAGCAGTTCCAGGGGAGGCAACACTGAAGCTTTCTTT. It is translated as CASSSRGGNTEAFF.

This chain joins TRBV7-2 and TRBJ1-3; a weak D match, TRBD1 (5 bases). The CDR3 totals 13 residues. Germline V lookup: CDR1 SGHTA, CDR2 FQGNSA. V was cut by 7 bases and J by 5 bases, with 12 bases left in between. The CDR3 region has the DNA TGTGCCAGCAAGGGGAGTCTACGAAACACCATATATTTT. It translates to CASKGSLRNTIYF.

The CDR3 DNA reads as TGCGCCAGCAGCCCCGGGCGCAGCTACGAGCAGTACTTC. This translates into CASSPGRSYEQYF. This sequence joins TRBV5-1 and TRBJ2-7; no firm D call. Trimming removed 4 bases at V and 3 bases at J, with 11 bases between. CDR1 and CDR2 (germline): SGHRS, YFSETQ. The CDR3 extends over 13 amino acids.

The chain links TRBV10-2 to TRBJ2-7, with TRBD1 as a possible D gene (8 bases). The germline V gene has CDR1 WSHSY and CDR2 SAAADI. The CDR3 runs 14 residues. Deletions cut 8 bases from V and 4 bases from J, with 18 bases between. The DNA of the CDR3 is TGCGCCAGCGCTGACGACAGGGGAGGGTACGAGCAGTACTTC. Its translation: CASADDRGGYEQYF.

The chain carries TRBV28 and TRBJ2-7; either TRBD1 or TRBD2 may fit D (5 bases each). The CDR3 consists of 20 residues. Deletions cut 3 bases from V and 2 bases from J, with 29 bases between. CDR1 is MDHEN and CDR2 is SYDVKM in the germline V gene. The CDR3 region is CASSFSLGDSPQVVAYEQYF. CDR3 coding DNA: TGTGCCAGCAGTTTTTCCCTGGGAGACAGTCCCCAGGTCGTTGCCTACGAGCAGTACTTC.

The gene calls are TRBV9 and TRBJ2-5; D is tentatively TRBD1 or TRBD2 (5 bases each). V was clipped by 0 bases and J by 2 bases, with 11 bases between them. Per germline, CDR1 SGDLS and CDR2 YYNGEE. This CDR3 is built from 15 residues. The chain's CDR3 is CASSVDWGIQETQYF. CDR3 coding DNA: TGTGCCAGCAGCGTAGATTGGGGGATACAAGAGACCCAGTACTTC.

The genes are TRBV25-1 and TRBJ2-3; D not resolved. The germline CDR1 and CDR2 sequences are MGHDK and SYGVNS. V lost 5 bases and J 14 bases, leaving 17 bases between the germline ends. The CDR3 covers 12 residues. The CDR3 nucleotides read TGTGCCAGCAGTCGCGACCGTTATTGTCTGTATTTT. Translating it yields CASSRDRYCLYF.

The genes are TRBV5-3 and TRBJ2-3; D gene unclear. TRBV5-3 is reported as an ORF; its role is uncertain. The CDR3 length is 14 residues. The ends were cut back, 4 bases at V and 4 bases at J, with 13 bases in the middle. DNA of the CDR3: TGTGCCAGAAGCCCCCTCCGGGTAGCAGATACGCAGTATTTT. The encoded protein is CARSPLRVADTQYF.